Below, 25 T cell receptor beta chains from the same sample are listed, as sequenced in a study of graft-versus-host responses after intestinal transplantation (dated by TCRdb to about 2021). The intended sense of this specimen's time point label: cells obtained before transplantation from donor or recipient. In mixed lymphocyte reactions, roughly 200,000 CFSE-labeled pre-transplant responders were plated with roughly 200,000 irradiated violet-dye-labeled stimulators and cultured for around six days. Library generation was performed with the immunoSEQ multiplex PCR assay. TCRdb's version of the immuneACCESS table is confined to in-frame rearrangements and falls short of the full clone set. An unresolved V gene accounts for under half of the shortfall where checked; the remainder is of unknown origin. This sample gives several thousand clones in total; approximately 26% of them show up just once. About 5% of the sample comes from the top ten.

The source material was alloreactive CD8+ T cells from a mixed lymphocyte reaction culture, sampled before transplantation. The sample's cell subset or site label, decoded: CFSE-low proliferating T cells sorted from approximately six-day pre-transplant mixed lymphocyte reaction (GvH or HvG direction). The receptors originated from a human patient who was an organ donor for intestinal transplantation.

Concerning this clone: A far larger clone lies a single base away; this is likely a read error. The chain employs TRBV5-6 and TRBJ1-4; D remains ambiguous. The CDR3 totals 13 residues. The V end lost 0 bases, the J end lost 17 bases, and 17 bases lay between the germline ends. Germline-derived CDR1 and CDR2 are SGHDT and YYEEEE. This CDR3 reads CASSLGGSLARFF. The CDR3 coding sequence is TGTGCCAGCAGCTTGGGGGGTTCGTTGGCTCGATTTTTT.

This clone was picked up a small number of times. This rearrangement joins TRBV18 to TRBJ2-7, with unresolved D. Germline loops: CDR1 KGHSH, CDR2 LQKENI. The CDR3 spans 16 residues. V lost 1 base to trimming and J lost 3 bases, with 16 bases between them. The DNA of the CDR3 is TGTGCCAGCTCACCACTTGCCTGGGTGAATTTCTACGAGCAGTACTTC. As protein: CASSPLAWVNFYEQYF.

This clone is labeled as medium-sized. J is TRBJ1-2 and V is TRBV6-1, with 11 positions matching TRBD1. There are 16 residues in the CDR3. Looked up from germline, CDR1 is MNHNS and CDR2 is SASEGT. V was pared by 1 base and J by 7 bases, with 8 bases of the junction left unmatched. CDR3 loop: CASSEEWTGGGLGYTF. CDR3 in DNA: TGTGCCAGCAGTGAAGAGTGGACAGGGGGCGGGCTTGGCTACACCTTC.

The rearrangement uses TRBV7-6 and TRBJ2-1; D perhaps matches TRBD2 (7 bases). Germline loops: CDR1 SGHVS, CDR2 FNYEAQ. With 2 bases removed from V and 9 bases from J, the gap between germline ends came to 14 bases. CDR3 length: 14 residues. For the CDR3, the DNA is TGTGCCAGCAGCTTAAGTGGGGGGGCCCGTGAGCAGTTCTTC. It codes for CASSLSGGAREQFF. Together with reference TRBV7-6 and TRBJ2-1, the CDR3 gives the full variable domain: GAGVSQSPRYKVTKRGQDVALRCDPISGHVSLYWYRQALGQGPEFLTYFNYEAQQDKSGLPNDRFSAERPEGSISTLTIQRTEQRDSAMYRCASSLSGGAREQFFGPGTRLTVL.

The V call is TRBV11-2, the J call TRBJ2-7; maybe TRBD2 (5 bases). CDR1 SGHAT and CDR2 FQNNGV come from the germline V gene. The CDR3 covers 15 residues. V was pared by 3 bases and J by 3 bases, with 15 bases between. CDR3 region: CASSLSPNRDYEQYF. CDR3 in DNA: TGTGCCAGCAGCTTGAGCCCTAACCGGGACTACGAGCAGTACTTC. Full variable domain (outside the CDR3, taken from reference TRBV11-2 and TRBJ2-7): EAGVAQSPRYKIIEKRQSVAFWCNPISGHATLYWYQQILGQGPKLLIQFQNNGVVDDSQLPKDRFSAERLKGVDSTLKIQPAKLEDSAVYLCASSLSPNRDYEQYFGPGTRLTVT.

This clone was picked up a small number of times. For the CDR3, the DNA is TGCGCCAGCAGTGAGGGGGAGGGGAACACTGAAGCTTTCTTT. Amino acid sequence: CASSEGEGNTEAFF. The genes are TRBV5-1 and TRBJ1-1, with D perhaps TRBD1 (6 bases). The CDR3 spans 14 residues. Germline CDR1 SGHRS, CDR2 YFSETQ. V was shortened by 5 bases and J by 1 base, with 12 bases between the two germline ends.

This clone is judged medium-sized. This chain uses TRBV6-5 with TRBJ1-1, with D perhaps TRBD1 (6 bases). Trimming took 6 bases from V and 3 from J, leaving 11 bases between them. This CDR3 comprises 13 residues. Germline CDR1 and CDR2: MNHEY and SVGAGI. CDR3 residues: CASRLTGYTEAFF. The CDR3 DNA reads as TGTGCCAGCAGGCTCACAGGGTACACTGAAGCTTTCTTT.

CDR3 region: CASSQVPADYGYTF. CDR3 nucleotides: TGCGCCAGCAGCCAAGTCCCGGCAGACTATGGCTACACCTTC. The V and J genes are TRBV4-1 and TRBJ1-2; no clear D gene. This CDR3 comprises 14 residues. The V gene lost 1 base and the J gene lost 3 bases, with 9 bases spanning the gap. Germline assignment: CDR1 MGHRA and CDR2 YSYEKL.

In its sample, this clone ranks as medium-sized. This chain joins TRBV7-9 and TRBJ1-2; D ambiguous. Trimming left V 1 base short and J 8 bases short, with 8 bases between. The CDR3 is made up of 12 amino acids. Germline V gives CDR1 SEHNR, CDR2 FQNEAQ (reference sequence). The CDR3 loop reads CASSLGTGGYTF. CDR3 DNA: TGTGCCAGCAGCTTAGGGACGGGCGGCTACACCTTC.

Comment on this clone: A much larger clonotype is one base distant, so this may be a read error. The identical CDR3 is also encoded by other nucleotide sequences in the sample. This chain uses TRBV30 with TRBJ1-3; D is possibly TRBD1 (5 bases). Germline-derived CDR1 and CDR2 are GTSNPN and SVGIG (reference sequence). This CDR3 is 13 amino acids long. For the CDR3, the DNA is TGTGCTGGGGACCCAGGCTCCGGAAACACCATATATTTT. Amino acid sequence: CAGDPGSGNTIYF.

This clone is termed medium-sized. Other DNA sequences in the sample encode the same CDR3. This sequence joins TRBV6-6 and TRBJ2-7; D call uncertain. CDR1 and CDR2 from the germline V gene are MNHNY and SVGAGI (reference sequence). V was trimmed by 0 bases and J by 4 bases, leaving 7 bases between them. This CDR3 has 13 residues. The CDR3 DNA follows: TGTGCCAGCAGTTACTCAGTTTATTACGAGCAGTACTTC. It specifies CASSYSVYYEQYF.

Judged by abundance, this clone is medium-sized (0.01 to 0.1%). V usage is TRBV30 and J usage is TRBJ2-7; TRBD2 agrees at 11 bases. Germline values: CDR1 GTSNPN, CDR2 SVGIG (reference sequence). The junction had 13 bases not matched to a gene; V was cut back by 1 base and J by 11 bases. The CDR3 runs to 15 residues. CDR3 nucleotides: TGTGCCTGGAGTGCCACGGGGGGACTAGCGGAGGAAAAGTACTTC. Translating it yields CAWSATGGLAEEKYF.

This clone turned up a few times. This chain connects TRBV6-5 to TRBJ2-2; 10 bases are shared with TRBD1. The junction had 0 bases not matched to a gene; V was cut back by 4 bases and J by 4 bases. Per germline, CDR1 MNHEY and CDR2 SVGAGI. This CDR3 is 14 amino acids long. The CDR3 DNA reads as TGTGCCAGCAGTTGGACAGGGGGCACCGGGGAGCTGTTTTTT. Protein product: CASSWTGGTGELFF.

The genes are TRBV27 and TRBJ1-1; D unresolved. Germline values: CDR1 MNHEY, CDR2 SMNVEV (reference sequence). Trimming pared 6 bases from V and 3 bases from J, leaving 11 bases between. The CDR3 has 13 residues. CDR3 DNA: TGTGCCAGCAGCCTCCTCGGGGACACTGAAGCTTTCTTT. Translation gives CASSLLGDTEAFF.

As to this clone: Other DNA sequences in the same sample also yield this CDR3. The chain couples TRBV6-5 to TRBJ1-2; 9 bases match TRBD1. The CDR3 sequence is 14 residues long. CDR1 MNHEY and CDR2 SVGAGI come from the germline V gene. Losses at the gene ends were 5 bases for V and 8 bases for J; bases not matched to a gene: 9. The CDR3: CASSTRDRARGYTF. CDR3 DNA sequence: TGTGCCAGCAGTACCCGGGACAGGGCGCGAGGCTACACCTTC.

This clone was counted a few times. V usage is TRBV4-3 and J usage is TRBJ2-1, with a weak D call TRBD2 (6 bases). V lost 1 base and J lost 4, with 14 bases in between. The V gene's germline CDR1 is LGHNA and CDR2 YSLEER. This CDR3 comprises 16 residues. CDR3 coding DNA: TGCGCCAGCAGCCAAGTAGGAGGGGCCGTATACAATGAGCAGTTCTTC. This gives the protein CASSQVGGAVYNEQFF.

This clone was seen more than once but under ten times. This chain connects TRBV7-9 to TRBJ2-7, with a weak D call TRBD2 (6 bases). There are 15 residues in the CDR3. Trimming pared 7 bases from V and 0 bases from J, leaving 16 bases between. Germline CDR1 is SEHNR and CDR2 is FQNEAQ (reference sequence). CDR3 sequence reads: CASTGSGGPSYEQYF. Written as DNA, the CDR3 is TGTGCCAGCACTGGAAGTGGAGGGCCCTCCTACGAGCAGTACTTC.

This clone rates as medium-sized. CDR3 in amino acids: CASSALTSGDTGELFF. The CDR3 DNA sequence: TGTGCCAGTAGTGCTCTAACTAGCGGAGACACCGGGGAGCTGTTTTTT. The V gene is TRBV19, the J gene TRBJ2-2, with 8 bases matching TRBD2. The CDR3 runs to 16 residues. CDR1 is LNHDA, CDR2 SQIVND, per germline (reference sequence). V shed 5 bases, J shed 3 bases, and the junction held 8 bases outside the gene matches.

This clone was found a few times. This chain connects TRBV6-8 to TRBJ1-5; D uncertain. Germline V gives CDR1 MNHGY, CDR2 SAAAGT. This CDR3 is built from 14 residues. V shed 5 bases and J shed 0 bases, with 8 bases lying between them. The CDR3 DNA reads TGTGCCAGCAGTACCTCATATAGCAATCAGCCCCAGCATTTT. This codes for CASSTSYSNQPQHF.

There are a few counts of this clone. A much larger clone lies one base from this, so it may be a read error. The chain's CDR3 is CGSSLDSSASLGETQYF. The CDR3 DNA reads as TGTGGCAGCAGCTTGGACTCTAGCGCATCCCTCGGGGAGACCCAGTACTTC. The genes are TRBV5-4 and TRBJ2-5; the D gene is possibly TRBD2 (6 bases). The CDR3 loop spans 17 amino acids. Germline assignment: CDR1 SGHNT and CDR2 YYREEE (reference sequence).

This chain links TRBV9 with TRBJ1-2; tentatively, D is TRBD1 (6 bases). CDR3 length: 15 amino acids. V lost 0 bases to trimming and J lost 4 bases, with 13 bases between them. Germline loops: CDR1 SGDLS, CDR2 YYNGEE. The CDR3 sequence: CASSVADGGGYGYTF. In DNA, the CDR3 is TGTGCCAGCAGCGTAGCTGACGGGGGCGGCTATGGCTACACCTTC.

The V gene is TRBV13, the J gene TRBJ2-5; possibly TRBD1 or TRBD2 for D (5 bases each). Trimming took off 5 bases at V and 4 bases at J, with 14 bases between the two ends. The CDR3 length is 14 residues. Germline V CDR1 and CDR2: PRHDT, FYEKMQ (reference sequence). CDR3 bases: TGTGCCAGCAGCCAAACCGGGGCTGGAGAGACCCAGTACTTC. Its protein product is CASSQTGAGETQYF.

V gene TRBV11-2 combines with J gene TRBJ2-1; no firm D call. In germline, CDR1 is SGHAT, CDR2 FQNNGV. Trimming removed 4 bases at V and 0 bases at J, with 10 bases between. CDR3 size: 15 residues. CDR3 coding DNA: TGTGCCAGCAGCTCAGACTTGAGCTCCTACAATGAGCAGTTCTTC. It specifies CASSSDLSSYNEQFF. The full variable domain, with the rest looked up from reference TRBV11-2 and TRBJ2-1, is EAGVAQSPRYKIIEKRQSVAFWCNPISGHATLYWYQQILGQGPKLLIQFQNNGVVDDSQLPKDRFSAERLKGVDSTLKIQPAKLEDSAVYLCASSSDLSSYNEQFFGPGTRLTVL.

To note about this clone: The sample carries other DNA sequences with the same CDR3. V gene TRBV27 combines with J gene TRBJ2-2, with D unresolved. Germline V CDR1 and CDR2: MNHEY, SMNVEV (reference sequence). The V end was cut by 6 bases, the J end by 0 bases, with 5 bases between. The CDR3 is made up of 13 amino acids. The CDR3 is CASSLANTGELFF. Written as DNA, the CDR3 is TGTGCCAGCAGCTTAGCGAACACCGGGGAGCTGTTTTTT.

This clone turned up a few times. The J gene is TRBJ2-1, the V gene TRBV7-4; TRBD2 aligns across 9 bases. The CDR3 contains 19 residues. The J segment lost 7 bases and the V segment lost 3 bases, leaving 19 bases of the junction unmatched. CDR1 is SGHVT and CDR2 is SQSDAQ in the germline V gene. CDR3 nucleotide sequence: TGTGCCAGCAGCTTGGGGCGCGCGGGGGGGCCCCCATTGAGAAATGAGCAGTTCTTC. The encoded protein is CASSLGRAGGPPLRNEQFF.